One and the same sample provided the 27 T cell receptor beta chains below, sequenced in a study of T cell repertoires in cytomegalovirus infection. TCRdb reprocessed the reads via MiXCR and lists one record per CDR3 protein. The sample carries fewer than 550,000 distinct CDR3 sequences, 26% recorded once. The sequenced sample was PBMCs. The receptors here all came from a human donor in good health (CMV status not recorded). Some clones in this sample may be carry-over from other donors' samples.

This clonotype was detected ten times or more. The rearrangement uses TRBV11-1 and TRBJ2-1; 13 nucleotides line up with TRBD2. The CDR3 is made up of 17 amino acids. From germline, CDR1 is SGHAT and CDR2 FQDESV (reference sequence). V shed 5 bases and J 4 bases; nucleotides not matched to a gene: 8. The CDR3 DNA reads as TGTGCCAGCAGCCCAACTAGCGGGAGGGCCGGGTACAATGAGCAGTTCTTC. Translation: CASSPTSGRAGYNEQFF.

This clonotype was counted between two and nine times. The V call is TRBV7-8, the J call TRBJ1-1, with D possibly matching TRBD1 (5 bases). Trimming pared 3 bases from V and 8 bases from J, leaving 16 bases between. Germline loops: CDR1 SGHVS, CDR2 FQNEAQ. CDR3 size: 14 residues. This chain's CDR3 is CASSFSRDGEEAFF. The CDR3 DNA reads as TGTGCCAGCAGCTTTTCAAGGGACGGCGAAGAAGCTTTCTTT.

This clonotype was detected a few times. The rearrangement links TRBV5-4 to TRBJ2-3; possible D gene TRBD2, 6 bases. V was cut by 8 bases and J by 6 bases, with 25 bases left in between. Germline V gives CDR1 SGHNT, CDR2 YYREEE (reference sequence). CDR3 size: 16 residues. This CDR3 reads CASNPQVGGSTDTQYF. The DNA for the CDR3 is TGTGCCAGTAACCCCCAGGTTGGGGGGTCCACGGATACGCAGTATTTT.

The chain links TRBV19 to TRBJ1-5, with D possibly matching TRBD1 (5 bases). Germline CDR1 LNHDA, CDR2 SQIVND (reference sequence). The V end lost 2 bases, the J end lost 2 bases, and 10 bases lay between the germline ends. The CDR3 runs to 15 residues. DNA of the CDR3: TGTGCCAGTAGTATACAGGGAAGCGGCAATCAGCCCCAGCATTTT. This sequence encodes CASSIQGSGNQPQHF.

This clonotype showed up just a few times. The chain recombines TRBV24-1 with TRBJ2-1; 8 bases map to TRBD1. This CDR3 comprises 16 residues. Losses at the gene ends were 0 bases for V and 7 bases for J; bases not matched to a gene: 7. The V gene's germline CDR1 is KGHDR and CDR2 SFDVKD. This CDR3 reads CATSDLGRGRRNEQFF. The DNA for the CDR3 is TGTGCCACCAGTGATTTGGGCAGGGGGCGTCGGAATGAGCAGTTCTTC.

The CDR3 DNA reads as TGTGCCAGTAGATCCGGGAGTGGCAGGGCATGGACTGAAGCTTTCTTT. Protein product: CASRSGSGRAWTEAFF. The gene calls are TRBV19 and TRBJ1-1, with D perhaps TRBD1 (5 bases). Trimming took off 6 bases at V and 5 bases at J, with 22 bases between the two ends. The CDR3 has 16 amino acids. Germline V CDR1 and CDR2: LNHDA, SQIVND (reference sequence).

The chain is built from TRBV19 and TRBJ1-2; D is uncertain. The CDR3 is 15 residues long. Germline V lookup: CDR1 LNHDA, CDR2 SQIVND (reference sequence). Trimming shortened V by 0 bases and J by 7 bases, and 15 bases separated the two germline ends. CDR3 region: CASSIEPGSNFGYTF. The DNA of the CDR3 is TGTGCCAGTAGTATAGAGCCCGGGTCAAATTTTGGCTACACCTTC.

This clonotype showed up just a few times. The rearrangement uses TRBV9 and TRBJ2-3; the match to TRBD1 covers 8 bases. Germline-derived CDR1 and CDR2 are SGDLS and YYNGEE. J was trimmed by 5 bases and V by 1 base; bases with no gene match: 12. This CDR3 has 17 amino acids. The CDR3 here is CASSVTPPGTGEDTQYF. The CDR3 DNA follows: TGTGCCAGCAGCGTAACCCCCCCCGGGACAGGCGAAGATACGCAGTATTTT.

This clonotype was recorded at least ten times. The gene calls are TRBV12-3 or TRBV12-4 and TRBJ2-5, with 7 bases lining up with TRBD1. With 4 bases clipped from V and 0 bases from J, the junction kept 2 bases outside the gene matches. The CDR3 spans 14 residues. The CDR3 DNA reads TGTGCCAGCAGTTCAGGGGGAAACCAAGAGACCCAGTACTTC. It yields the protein CASSSGGNQETQYF.

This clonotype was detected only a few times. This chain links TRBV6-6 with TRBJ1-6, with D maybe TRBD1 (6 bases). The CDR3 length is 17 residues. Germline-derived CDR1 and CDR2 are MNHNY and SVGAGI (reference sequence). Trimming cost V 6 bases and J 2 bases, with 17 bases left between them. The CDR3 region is CASRTDRWSAYNSPLHF. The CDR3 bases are TGTGCCAGCAGAACCGACAGGTGGAGCGCCTATAATTCACCCCTCCACTTT.

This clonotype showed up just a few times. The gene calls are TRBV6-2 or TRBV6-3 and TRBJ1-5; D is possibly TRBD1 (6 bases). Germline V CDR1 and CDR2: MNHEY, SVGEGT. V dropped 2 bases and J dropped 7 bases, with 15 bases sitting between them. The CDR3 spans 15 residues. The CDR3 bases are TGTGCCAGCAGTTACGATGGAGGGGGTTGGCAGCCCCAGCATTTT. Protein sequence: CASSYDGGGWQPQHF.

CDR3 nucleotide sequence: TGTGCCAGCAGCCTTGGACAGGGTAGGAACATTCAGTACTTC. Protein: CASSLGQGRNIQYF. This chain connects TRBV7-2 to TRBJ2-4; 8 nucleotides align to TRBD1. Trimming at V came to 5 bases and at J to 7 bases, leaving 7 bases not matched to a gene. This CDR3 is 14 amino acids long. CDR1 is SGHTA, CDR2 FQGNSA, per germline.

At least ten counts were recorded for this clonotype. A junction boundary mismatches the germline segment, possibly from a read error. The DNA of the CDR3 is TGTGCCAGCAGCGTAGCTTCACTAGGCGGGGGAGAGACCCAGTACTTC. It codes for CASSVASLGGGETQYF. The V gene is TRBV7-2, the J gene TRBJ2-5; 7 nucleotides align to TRBD2. Germline V gives CDR1 SGHTA, CDR2 FQGNSA. The CDR3 is 16 amino acids. Looking up the rest from reference TRBV7-2 and TRBJ2-5 gives the full variable domain: GAGVSQSPSNKVTEKGKDVELRCDPISGHTALYWYRQSLGQGLEFLIYFQGNSAPDKSGLPSDRFSAERTGGSVSTLTIQRTQQEDSAVYLCASSVASLGGGETQYFGPGTRLLVL.

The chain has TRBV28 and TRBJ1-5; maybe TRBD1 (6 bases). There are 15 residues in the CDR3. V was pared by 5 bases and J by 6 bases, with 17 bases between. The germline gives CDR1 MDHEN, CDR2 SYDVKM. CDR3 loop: CASSPRGGYVQPQHF. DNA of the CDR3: TGTGCCAGCAGTCCACGTGGGGGCTATGTTCAGCCCCAGCATTTT.

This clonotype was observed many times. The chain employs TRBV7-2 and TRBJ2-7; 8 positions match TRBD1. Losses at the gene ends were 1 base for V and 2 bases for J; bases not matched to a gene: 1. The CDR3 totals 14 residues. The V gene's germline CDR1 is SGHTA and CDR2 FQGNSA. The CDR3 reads CASSLDRGTYEQYF. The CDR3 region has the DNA TGTGCCAGCAGCTTAGACAGGGGGACCTACGAGCAGTACTTC.

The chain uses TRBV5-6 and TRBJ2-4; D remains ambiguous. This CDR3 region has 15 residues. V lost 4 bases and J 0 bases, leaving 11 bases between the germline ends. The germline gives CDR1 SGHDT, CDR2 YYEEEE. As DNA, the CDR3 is TGTGCCAGCAGCCCCCCCTTTCTAGCCAAAAACATTCAGTACTTC. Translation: CASSPPFLAKNIQYF.

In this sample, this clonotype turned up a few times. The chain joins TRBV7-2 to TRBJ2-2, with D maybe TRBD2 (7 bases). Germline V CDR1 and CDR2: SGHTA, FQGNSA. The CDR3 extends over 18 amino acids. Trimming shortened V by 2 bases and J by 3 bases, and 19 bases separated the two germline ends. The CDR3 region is CASSLYGGRVWYTGELFF. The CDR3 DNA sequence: TGTGCCAGCAGCTTATACGGGGGGCGAGTGTGGTACACCGGGGAGCTGTTTTTT.

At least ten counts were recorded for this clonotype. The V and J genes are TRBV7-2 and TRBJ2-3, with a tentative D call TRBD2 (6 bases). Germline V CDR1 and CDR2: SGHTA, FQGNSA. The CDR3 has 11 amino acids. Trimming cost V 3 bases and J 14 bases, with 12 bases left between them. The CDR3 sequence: CASSLMTSWYF. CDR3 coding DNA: TGTGCCAGCAGCTTGATGACTAGTTGGTATTTT.

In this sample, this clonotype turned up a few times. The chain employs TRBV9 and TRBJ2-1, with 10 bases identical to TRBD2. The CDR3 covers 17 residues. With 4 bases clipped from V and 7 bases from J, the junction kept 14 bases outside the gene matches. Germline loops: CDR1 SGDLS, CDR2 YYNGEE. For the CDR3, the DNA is TGTGCCAGCAGCTCCCGCCTAGCGGGAGAACCGGGGAATGAGCAGTTCTTC. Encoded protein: CASSSRLAGEPGNEQFF.

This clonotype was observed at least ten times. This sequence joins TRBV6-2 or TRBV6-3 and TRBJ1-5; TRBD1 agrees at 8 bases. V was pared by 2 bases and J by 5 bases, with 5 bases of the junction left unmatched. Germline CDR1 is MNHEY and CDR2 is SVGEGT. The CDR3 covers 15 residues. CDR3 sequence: CASSYGTGGDQPQHF. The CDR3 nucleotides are TGTGCCAGCAGTTACGGAACAGGGGGTGATCAGCCCCAGCATTTT.

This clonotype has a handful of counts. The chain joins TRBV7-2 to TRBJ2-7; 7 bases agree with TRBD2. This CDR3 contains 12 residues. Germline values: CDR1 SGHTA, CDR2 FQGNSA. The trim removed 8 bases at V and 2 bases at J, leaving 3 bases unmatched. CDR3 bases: TGTGCCAGCGGGAGGGAAACCTACGAGCAGTACTTC. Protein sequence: CASGRETYEQYF.

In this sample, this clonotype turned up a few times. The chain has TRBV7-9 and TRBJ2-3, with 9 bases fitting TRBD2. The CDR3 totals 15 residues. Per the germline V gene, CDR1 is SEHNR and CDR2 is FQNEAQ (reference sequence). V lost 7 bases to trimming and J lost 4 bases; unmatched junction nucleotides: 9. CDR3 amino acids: CASKGGTSSPDTQYF. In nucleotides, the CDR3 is TGTGCCAGCAAAGGAGGGACTAGCAGTCCAGATACGCAGTATTTT.

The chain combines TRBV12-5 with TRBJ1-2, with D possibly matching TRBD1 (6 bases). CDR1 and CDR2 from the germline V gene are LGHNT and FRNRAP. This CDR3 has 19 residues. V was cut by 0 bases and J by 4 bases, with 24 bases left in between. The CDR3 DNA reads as TGTGCTAGTGGTTTGGTAATCGTTCTGAGGACAGCCGAATCCTATGGCTACACCTTC. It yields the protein CASGLVIVLRTAESYGYTF.

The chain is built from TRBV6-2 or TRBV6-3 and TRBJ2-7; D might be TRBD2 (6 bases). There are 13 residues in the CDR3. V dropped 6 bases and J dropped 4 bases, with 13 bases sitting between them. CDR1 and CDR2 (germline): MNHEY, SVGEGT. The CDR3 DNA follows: TGTGCCAGCAGAAACACGGCGGGGTACGAGCAGTACTTC. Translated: CASRNTAGYEQYF.

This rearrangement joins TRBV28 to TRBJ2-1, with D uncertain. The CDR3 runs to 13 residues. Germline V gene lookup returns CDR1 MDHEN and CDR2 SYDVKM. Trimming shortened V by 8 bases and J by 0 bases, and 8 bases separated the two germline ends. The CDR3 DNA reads TGTGCCAGCGGCCCAGGCTCCTACAATGAGCAGTTCTTC. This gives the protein CASGPGSYNEQFF.

The CDR3, as DNA: TGCGCCAGCAGCCAAGGTACCGGGACTAGCGGGAGTGGTGAGCAGTTCTTC. Protein product: CASSQGTGTSGSGEQFF. This chain joins TRBV4-3 and TRBJ2-1; 14 nucleotides agree with TRBD2. V lost 1 base to trimming and J lost 9 bases; unmatched junction nucleotides: 8. Germline V CDR1 and CDR2: LGHNA, YSLEER. The CDR3 is 17 residues long.

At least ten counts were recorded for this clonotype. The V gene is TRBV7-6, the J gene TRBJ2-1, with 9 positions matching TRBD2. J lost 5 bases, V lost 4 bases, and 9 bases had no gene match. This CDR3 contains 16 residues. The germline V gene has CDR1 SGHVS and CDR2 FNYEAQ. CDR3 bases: TGTGCCAGCAGCTCGGAGAGGGCTAGCGGGAACAATGAGCAGTTCTTC. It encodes CASSSERASGNNEQFF.